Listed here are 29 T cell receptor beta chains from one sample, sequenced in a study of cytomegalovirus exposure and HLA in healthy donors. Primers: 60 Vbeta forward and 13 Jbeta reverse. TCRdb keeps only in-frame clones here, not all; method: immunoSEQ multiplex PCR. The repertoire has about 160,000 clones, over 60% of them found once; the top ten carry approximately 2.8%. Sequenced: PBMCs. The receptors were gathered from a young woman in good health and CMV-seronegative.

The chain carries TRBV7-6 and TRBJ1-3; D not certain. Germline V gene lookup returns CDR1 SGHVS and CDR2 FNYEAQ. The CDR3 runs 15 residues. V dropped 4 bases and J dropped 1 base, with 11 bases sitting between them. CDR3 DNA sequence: TGTGCCAGCAGCTACCAGGCGGGTTCTGGAAACACCATATATTTT. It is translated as CASSYQAGSGNTIYF. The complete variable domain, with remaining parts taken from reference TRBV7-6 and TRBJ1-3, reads GAGVSQSPRYKVTKRGQDVALRCDPISGHVSLYWYRQALGQGPEFLTYFNYEAQQDKSGLPNDRFSAERPEGSISTLTIQRTEQRDSAMYRCASSYQAGSGNTIYFGEGSWLTVV.

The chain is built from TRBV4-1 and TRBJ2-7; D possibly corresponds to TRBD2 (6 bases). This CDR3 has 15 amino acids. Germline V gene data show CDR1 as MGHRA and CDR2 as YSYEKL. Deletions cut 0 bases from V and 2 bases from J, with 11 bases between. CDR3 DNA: TGCGCCAGCAGCCAAGACCGGACTACTGCCTACGAGCAGTACTTC. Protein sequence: CASSQDRTTAYEQYF.

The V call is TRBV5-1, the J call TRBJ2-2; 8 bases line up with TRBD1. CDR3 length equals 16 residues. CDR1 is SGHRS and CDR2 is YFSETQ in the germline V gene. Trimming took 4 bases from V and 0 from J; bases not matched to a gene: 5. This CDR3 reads CASSPSTGANTGELFF. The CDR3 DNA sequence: TGCGCCAGCAGCCCTTCGACAGGGGCGAACACCGGGGAGCTGTTTTTT.

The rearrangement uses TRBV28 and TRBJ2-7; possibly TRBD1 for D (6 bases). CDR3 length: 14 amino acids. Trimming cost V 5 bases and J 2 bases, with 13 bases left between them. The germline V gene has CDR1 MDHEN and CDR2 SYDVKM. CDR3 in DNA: TGTGCCAGCAGTGAACCGGGACAACCCTACGAGCAGTACTTC. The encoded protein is CASSEPGQPYEQYF.

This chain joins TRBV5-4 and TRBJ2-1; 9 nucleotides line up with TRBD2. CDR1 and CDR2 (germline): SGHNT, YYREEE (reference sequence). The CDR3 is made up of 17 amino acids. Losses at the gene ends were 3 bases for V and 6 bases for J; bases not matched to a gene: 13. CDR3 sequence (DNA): TGTGCCAGCAGCTCAACCCCGGGACTAGCTTCTCTCAATGAGCAGTTCTTC. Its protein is CASSSTPGLASLNEQFF. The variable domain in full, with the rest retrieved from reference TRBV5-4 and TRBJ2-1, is ETGVTQSPTHLIKTRGQQVTLRCSSQSGHNTVSWYQQALGQGPQFIFQYYREEENGRGNFPPRFSGLQFPNYSSELNVNALELDDSALYLCASSSTPGLASLNEQFFGPGTRLTVL.

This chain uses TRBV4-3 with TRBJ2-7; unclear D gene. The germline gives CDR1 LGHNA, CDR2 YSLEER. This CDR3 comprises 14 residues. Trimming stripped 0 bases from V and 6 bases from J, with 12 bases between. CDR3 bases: TGCGCCAGCAGCCAAGATTTACTGAGTCTCGAGCAGTACTTC. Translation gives CASSQDLLSLEQYF.

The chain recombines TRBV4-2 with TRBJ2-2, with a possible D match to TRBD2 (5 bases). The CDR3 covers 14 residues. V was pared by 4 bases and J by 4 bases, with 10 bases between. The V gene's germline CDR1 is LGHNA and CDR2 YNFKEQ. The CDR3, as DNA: TGTGCCAGCAGCCGCGCAGGAGGCACCGGGGAGCTGTTTTTT. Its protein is CASSRAGGTGELFF.

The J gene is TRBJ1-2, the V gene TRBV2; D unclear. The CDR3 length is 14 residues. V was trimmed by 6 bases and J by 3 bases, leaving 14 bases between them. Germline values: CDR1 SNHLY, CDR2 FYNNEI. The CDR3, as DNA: TGTGCCAGCAGCTACCGCATTCCTTACTATGGCTACACCTTC. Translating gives CASSYRIPYYGYTF.

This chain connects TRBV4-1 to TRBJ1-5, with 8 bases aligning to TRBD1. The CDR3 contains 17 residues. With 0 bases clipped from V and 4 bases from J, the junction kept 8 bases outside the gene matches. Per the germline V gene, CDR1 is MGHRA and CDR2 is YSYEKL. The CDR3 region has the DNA TGCGCCAGCAGCCAAGATAATACTGGGACAGGAAATCAGCCCCAGCATTTT. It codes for CASSQDNTGTGNQPQHF.

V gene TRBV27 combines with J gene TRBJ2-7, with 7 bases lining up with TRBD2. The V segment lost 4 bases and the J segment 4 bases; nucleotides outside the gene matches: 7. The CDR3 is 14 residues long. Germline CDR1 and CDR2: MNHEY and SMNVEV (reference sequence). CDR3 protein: CASSSPSGVYEQYF. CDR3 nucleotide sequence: TGTGCCAGCAGTTCCCCGAGCGGGGTTTACGAGCAGTACTTC.

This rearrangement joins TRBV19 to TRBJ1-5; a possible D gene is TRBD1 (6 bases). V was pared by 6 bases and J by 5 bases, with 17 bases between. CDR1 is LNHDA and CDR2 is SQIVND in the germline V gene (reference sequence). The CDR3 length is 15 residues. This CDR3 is CASSPLLQGYQPQHF. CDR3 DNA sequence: TGTGCCAGTAGCCCCCTTTTACAGGGTTATCAGCCCCAGCATTTT.

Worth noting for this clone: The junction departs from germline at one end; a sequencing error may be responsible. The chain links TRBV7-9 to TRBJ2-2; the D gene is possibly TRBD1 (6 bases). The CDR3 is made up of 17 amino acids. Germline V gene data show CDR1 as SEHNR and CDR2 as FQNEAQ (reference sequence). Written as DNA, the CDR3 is TGTTCCAGCAGCCAATCCTACACGGGACAAAACACCGGGGAGCTGTTTTTT. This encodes CSSSQSYTGQNTGELFF.

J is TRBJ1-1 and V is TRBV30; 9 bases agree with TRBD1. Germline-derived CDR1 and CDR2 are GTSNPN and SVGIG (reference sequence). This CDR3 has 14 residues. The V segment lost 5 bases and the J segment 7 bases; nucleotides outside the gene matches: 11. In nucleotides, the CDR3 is TGTGCCTGGTCGTCGGGACAGGGAGGAGGTGAAGCTTTCTTT. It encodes CAWSSGQGGGEAFF.

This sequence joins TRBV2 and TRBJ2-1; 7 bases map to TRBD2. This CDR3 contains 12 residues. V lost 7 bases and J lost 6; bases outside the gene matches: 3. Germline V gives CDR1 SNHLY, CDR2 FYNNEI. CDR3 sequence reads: CASTERGNEQFF. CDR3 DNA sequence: TGTGCCAGCACCGAGCGGGGCAATGAGCAGTTCTTC.

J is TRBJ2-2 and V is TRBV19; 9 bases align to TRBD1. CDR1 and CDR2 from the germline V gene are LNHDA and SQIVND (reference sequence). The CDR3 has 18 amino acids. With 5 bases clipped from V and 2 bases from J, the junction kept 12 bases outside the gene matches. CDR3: CASSSNKGTGYNTGELFF. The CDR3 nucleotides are TGTGCCAGTAGTTCAAACAAAGGGACAGGGTACAACACCGGGGAGCTGTTTTTT.

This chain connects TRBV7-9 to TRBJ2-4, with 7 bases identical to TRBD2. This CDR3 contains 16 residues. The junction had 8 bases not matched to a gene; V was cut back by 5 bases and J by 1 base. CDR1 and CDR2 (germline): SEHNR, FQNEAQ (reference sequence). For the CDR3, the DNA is TGTGCCAGCAGCGCCCTAGCGGTCTTCGCCAAAAACATTCAGTACTTC. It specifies CASSALAVFAKNIQYF.

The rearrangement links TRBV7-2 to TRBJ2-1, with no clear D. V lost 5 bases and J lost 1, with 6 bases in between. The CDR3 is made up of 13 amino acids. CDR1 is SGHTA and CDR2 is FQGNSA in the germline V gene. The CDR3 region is CASSPMSYNEQFF. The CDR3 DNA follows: TGTGCCAGCAGCCCCATGTCCTACAATGAGCAGTTCTTC.

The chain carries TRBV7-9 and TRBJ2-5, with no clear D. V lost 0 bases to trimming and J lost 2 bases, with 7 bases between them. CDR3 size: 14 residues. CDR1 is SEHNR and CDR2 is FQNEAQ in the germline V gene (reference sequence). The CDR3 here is CASSLALTQETQYF. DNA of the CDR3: TGTGCCAGCAGCTTAGCGCTTACTCAAGAGACCCAGTACTTC.

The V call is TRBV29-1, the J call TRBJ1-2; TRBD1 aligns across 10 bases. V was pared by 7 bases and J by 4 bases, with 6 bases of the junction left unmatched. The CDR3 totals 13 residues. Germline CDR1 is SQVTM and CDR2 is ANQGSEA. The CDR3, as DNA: TGCAGCGCTCGGACAGGGGGGGGCTATGGCTACACCTTC. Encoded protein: CSARTGGGYGYTF. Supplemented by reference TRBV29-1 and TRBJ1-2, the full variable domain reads SAVISQKPSRDICQRGTSLTIQCQVDSQVTMMFWYRQQPGQSLTLIATANQGSEATYESGFVIDKFPISRPNLTFSTLTVSNMSPEDSSIYLCSARTGGGYGYTFGSGTRLTVV.

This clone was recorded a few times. CDR3 coding DNA: TGTGCCAGTAGGAACAGGGGACCTAATGAAAAACTGTTTTTT. It codes for CASRNRGPNEKLFF. V gene TRBV19 combines with J gene TRBJ1-4; 7 bases align to TRBD1. The CDR3 loop spans 14 amino acids. Germline assignment: CDR1 LNHDA and CDR2 SQIVND (reference sequence). V was pared by 6 bases and J by 3 bases, with 4 bases of the junction left unmatched.

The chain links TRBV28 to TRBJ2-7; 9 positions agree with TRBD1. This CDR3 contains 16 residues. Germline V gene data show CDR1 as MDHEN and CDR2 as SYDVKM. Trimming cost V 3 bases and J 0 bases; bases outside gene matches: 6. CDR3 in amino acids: CASSFDLGQGSYEQYF. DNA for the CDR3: TGTGCCAGCAGTTTTGACTTGGGACAGGGCTCCTACGAGCAGTACTTC.

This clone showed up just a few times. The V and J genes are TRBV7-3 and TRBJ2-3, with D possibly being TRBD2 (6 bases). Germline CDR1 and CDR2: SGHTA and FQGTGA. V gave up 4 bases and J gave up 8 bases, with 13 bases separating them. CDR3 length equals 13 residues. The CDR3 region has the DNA TGTGCCAGCAGCTCATACCTGGGGGGTACGCAGTATTTT. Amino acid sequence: CASSSYLGGTQYF.

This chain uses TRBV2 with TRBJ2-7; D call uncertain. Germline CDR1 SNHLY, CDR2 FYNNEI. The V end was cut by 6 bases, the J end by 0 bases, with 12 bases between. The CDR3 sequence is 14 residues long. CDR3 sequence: CASRPLESSYEQYF. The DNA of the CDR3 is TGTGCCAGCAGACCCCTCGAGAGCTCCTACGAGCAGTACTTC.

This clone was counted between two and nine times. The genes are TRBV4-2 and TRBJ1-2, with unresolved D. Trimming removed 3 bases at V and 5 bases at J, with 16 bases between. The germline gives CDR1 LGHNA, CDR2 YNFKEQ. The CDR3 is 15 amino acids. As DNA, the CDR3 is TGTGCCAGCAGCCACAAGCCTGTTGGGAGTTATGGCTACACCTTC. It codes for CASSHKPVGSYGYTF.

As DNA, the CDR3 is TGCGCCAGCAGCCAAAACCCGGGGGGGAGGGGCACTGAAGCTTTCTTT. As protein: CASSQNPGGRGTEAFF. V is TRBV4-1 and J is TRBJ1-1; D possibly corresponds to TRBD1 (5 bases). Germline V gene sequence: CDR1 MGHRA, CDR2 YSYEKL. Trimming took 2 bases from V and 4 from J, leaving 17 bases between them. The CDR3 length is 16 residues.

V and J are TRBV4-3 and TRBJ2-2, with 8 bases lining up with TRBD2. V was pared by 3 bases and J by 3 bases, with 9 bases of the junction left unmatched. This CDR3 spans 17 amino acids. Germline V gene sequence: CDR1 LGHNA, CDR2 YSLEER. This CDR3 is CASSQVGGDEDTGELFF. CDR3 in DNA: TGCGCCAGCAGCCAGGTCGGGGGGGACGAGGACACCGGGGAGCTGTTTTTT.

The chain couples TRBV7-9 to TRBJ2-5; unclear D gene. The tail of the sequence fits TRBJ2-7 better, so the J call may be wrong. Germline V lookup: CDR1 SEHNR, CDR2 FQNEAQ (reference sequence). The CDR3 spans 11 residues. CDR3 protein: CASSQSNEQYF. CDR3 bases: TGTGCCAGCAGTCAAAGCAACGAGCAGTACTTC.

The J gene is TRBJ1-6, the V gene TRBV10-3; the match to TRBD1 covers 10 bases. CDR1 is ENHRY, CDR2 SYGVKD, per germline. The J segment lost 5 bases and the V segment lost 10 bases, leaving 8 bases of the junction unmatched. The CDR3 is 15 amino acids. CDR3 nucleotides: TGTGCCAGCCAACGGACAGGGGGTAATAATTCACCCCTCCACTTT. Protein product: CASQRTGGNNSPLHF.

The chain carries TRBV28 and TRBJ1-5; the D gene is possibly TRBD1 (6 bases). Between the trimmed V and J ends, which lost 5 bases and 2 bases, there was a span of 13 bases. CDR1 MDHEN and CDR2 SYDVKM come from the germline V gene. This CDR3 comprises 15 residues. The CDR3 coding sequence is TGTGCCAGCAGTCCCGGGGAGGGGGGCAATCAGCCCCAGCATTTT. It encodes CASSPGEGGNQPQHF.